Following are 28 T cell receptor beta chains from one sample sequenced in a study of blood T cell repertoires in COVID-19. TCRdb keeps only in-frame clones here, not all; method: immunoSEQ multiplex PCR. This sample yields about 530,000 clones, of which about 88% are seen a single time; roughly 7.3% belongs to the top ten. The sequenced material came from peripheral blood. The origin of the receptors is a woman aged 45-65 years with COVID-19, enrolled during active disease.

In this sample, this clone turned up a few times. This chain uses TRBV19 with TRBJ2-2; no clear D gene. This CDR3 region has 12 residues. Germline V gene data show CDR1 as LNHDA and CDR2 as SQIVND (reference sequence). Trimming removed 7 bases from V and 2 bases from J, with 5 bases in between. The CDR3 coding sequence is TGTGCCAGTAATAGCAACACCGGGGAGCTGTTTTTT. As protein: CASNSNTGELFF.

This sequence joins TRBV20-1 and TRBJ2-3; 11 bases align to TRBD2. This CDR3 is built from 15 residues. The V gene end was trimmed by 3 bases and the J gene end by 5 bases; junction bases not matched to a gene: 7. Germline V CDR1 and CDR2: DFQATT, SNEGSKA (reference sequence). CDR3 region: CSASGLAGGIDTQYF. In DNA, the CDR3 is TGCAGTGCTAGTGGGCTAGCGGGGGGCATAGATACGCAGTATTTT.

The V call is TRBV6-6, the J call TRBJ1-5, with D perhaps TRBD1 (5 bases). Deletions cut 0 bases from V and 1 base from J, with 10 bases between. Germline V gene sequence: CDR1 MNHNY, CDR2 SVGAGI (reference sequence). The CDR3 totals 16 residues. CDR3 protein: CASSYSGGASNQPQHF. The CDR3 DNA sequence: TGTGCCAGCAGTTACTCAGGAGGGGCGAGCAATCAGCCCCAGCATTTT.

The rearrangement joins TRBV6-5 to TRBJ1-6, with unresolved D. Trimming left V 8 bases short and J 10 bases short, with 12 bases between. CDR1 MNHEY and CDR2 SVGAGI come from the germline V gene. The CDR3 extends over 12 amino acids. CDR3 in DNA: TGTGCCAGCCTGACCAGCGACTCACCCCTCCACTTT. The encoded protein is CASLTSDSPLHF.

This clone was found once. This chain uses TRBV7-9 with TRBJ2-3; 7 bases map to TRBD1. Germline V gene lookup returns CDR1 SEHNR and CDR2 FQNEAQ (reference sequence). With V trimmed by 5 bases and J by 5 bases, 4 bases remained unmatched. The CDR3 loop spans 13 amino acids. CDR3: CASSLYRGDTQYF. Written as DNA, the CDR3 is TGTGCCAGCAGCCTATACAGGGGAGATACGCAGTATTTT. The whole variable domain, filled in from reference TRBV7-9 and TRBJ2-3, reads DTGVSQNPRHKITKRGQNVTFRCDPISEHNRLYWYRQTLGQGPEFLTYFQNEAQLEKSRLLSDRFSAERPKGSFSTLEIQRTEQGDSAMYLCASSLYRGDTQYFGPGTRLTVL.

This rearrangement joins TRBV24-1 to TRBJ1-4; D remains ambiguous. This CDR3 comprises 11 residues. Trimming removed 8 bases at V and 7 bases at J, with 7 bases between. Germline V gene data show CDR1 as KGHDR and CDR2 as SFDVKD. CDR3 loop: CATTAGEKLFF. The CDR3 bases are TGTGCCACCACCGCAGGTGAAAAACTGTTTTTT.

This chain links TRBV7-2 with TRBJ1-5; D remains unclear. The CDR3 is 14 residues long. The ends were cut back, 2 bases at V and 6 bases at J, with 11 bases in the middle. CDR1 SGHTA and CDR2 FQGNSA come from the germline V gene. The CDR3 nucleotides are TGTGCCAGCAGCTTACCGGGGATGGGTCAGCCCCAGCATTTT. Residues: CASSLPGMGQPQHF.

CDR3 sequence reads: CASSRLAGGTDTQYF. CDR3 in DNA: TGTGCCAGCAGCCGTCTAGCGGGGGGCACAGATACGCAGTATTTT. The V and J genes are TRBV5-5 and TRBJ2-3; 10 bases are a match to TRBD2. The CDR3 extends over 15 amino acids. Trimming removed 4 bases from V and 1 base from J; junction bases left unmatched: 3. The germline V gene has CDR1 SGHKS and CDR2 YYEKEE (reference sequence). The entire variable domain, with the rest obtained from reference TRBV5-5 and TRBJ2-3, is as follows: DAGVTQSPTHLIKTRGQQVTLRCSPISGHKSVSWYQQVLGQGPQFIFQYYEKEERGRGNFPDRFSARQFPNYSSELNVNALLLGDSALYLCASSRLAGGTDTQYFGPGTRLTVL.

The chain couples TRBV5-4 to TRBJ1-2, with 8 nucleotides matching TRBD1. Germline assignment: CDR1 SGHNT and CDR2 YYREEE (reference sequence). The CDR3 spans 15 residues. Trimming took 0 bases from V and 3 from J; bases not matched to a gene: 4. The CDR3 DNA sequence: TGTGCCAGCAGCTTGGGGGCAGGGGGCGACTATGGCTACACCTTC. Translation gives CASSLGAGGDYGYTF.

J is TRBJ1-1 and V is TRBV7-2; 9 bases map to TRBD1. Germline V lookup: CDR1 SGHTA, CDR2 FQGNSA. The trim removed 4 bases at V and 4 bases at J, leaving 10 bases unmatched. The CDR3 spans 16 residues. The CDR3 loop reads CASSSPQGALGTEAFF. CDR3 DNA sequence: TGTGCCAGCAGCTCTCCACAGGGGGCTTTGGGCACTGAAGCTTTCTTT.

The DNA for the CDR3 is TGTGCCAGTAGTATAGGGGGGCAGGGACATGGCTACACCTTC. Translating gives CASSIGGQGHGYTF. The V call is TRBV19, the J call TRBJ1-2; TRBD1 might be the D (6 bases). V lost 1 base and J 6 bases, leaving 12 bases between the germline ends. The CDR3 runs 14 residues. Germline V gene lookup returns CDR1 LNHDA and CDR2 SQIVND (reference sequence).

This clone was counted a few times. The chain couples TRBV24-1 to TRBJ1-2; the D gene is possibly TRBD1 (5 bases). V was cut by 3 bases and J by 2 bases, with 9 bases left in between. The germline gives CDR1 KGHDR, CDR2 SFDVKD. The CDR3 length is 14 residues. This CDR3 is CATSDPRQNYGYTF. CDR3 DNA: TGTGCCACCAGTGATCCCCGACAGAACTATGGCTACACCTTC.

The CDR3 here is CASSDQPGGTEAFF. The CDR3 DNA sequence: TGTGCCAGCAGTGATCAGCCGGGGGGGACTGAAGCTTTCTTT. The genes are TRBV6-4 and TRBJ1-1; possibly TRBD1 for D (5 bases). Deletions cut 3 bases from V and 5 bases from J, with 13 bases between. CDR1 and CDR2 (germline): MRHNA, SNTAGT. CDR3 length: 14 amino acids.

The genes are TRBV6-6 and TRBJ1-4, with unresolved D. From germline, CDR1 is MNHNY and CDR2 SVGAGI (reference sequence). Trimming cost V 2 bases and J 7 bases, with 8 bases left between them. This CDR3 contains 13 residues. CDR3 bases: TGTGCCAGCAGTTACGCGGGCGGTGAAAAACTGTTTTTT. Amino acid sequence: CASSYAGGEKLFF.

Details on this clone: Germline is not matched at one junction end, which may reflect a read error. The chain carries TRBV20-1 and TRBJ1-2; 7 nucleotides match TRBD1. Germline CDR1 and CDR2: DFQATT and SNEGSKA (reference sequence). The CDR3 spans 10 residues. CDR3 DNA: TGCAGTGCCTCCGACAGGGCGATCTCGTTC. This sequence encodes CSASDRAISF.

The sample holds one count of this clone. The J gene is TRBJ1-1, the V gene TRBV5-1, with a weak D call TRBD1 (5 bases). CDR1 is SGHRS, CDR2 YFSETQ, per germline. V gave up 3 bases and J gave up 7 bases, with 13 bases separating them. CDR3 length: 13 amino acids. CDR3 in amino acids: CASSSTLGGEAFF. CDR3 bases: TGCGCCAGCAGCTCCACCCTCGGGGGTGAAGCTTTCTTT.

The chain recombines TRBV30 with TRBJ1-4, with D maybe TRBD1 (5 bases). The CDR3 spans 13 residues. The germline V and J ends were trimmed by 1 base and 5 bases, with 8 bases remaining between them. CDR1 is GTSNPN, CDR2 SVGIG, per germline (reference sequence). Here the CDR3 DNA reads TGTGCCTGGAGTGGGGCAGGGAATGAAAAACTGTTTTTT. Amino acid sequence: CAWSGAGNEKLFF.

The chain uses TRBV4-2 and TRBJ1-6; 8 nucleotides agree with TRBD1. This CDR3 contains 19 residues. Trimming cost V 0 bases and J 0 bases; bases outside gene matches: 7. Germline-derived CDR1 and CDR2 are LGHNA and YNFKEQ. The CDR3 DNA reads as TGTGCCAGCAGCCAAGATTTAAGACAGGGGAGCTCCTATAATTCACCCCTCCACTTT. It translates to CASSQDLRQGSSYNSPLHF.

The rearrangement joins TRBV7-8 to TRBJ1-2, with D possibly TRBD1 on 5 matching bases. V lost 5 bases, J lost 8 bases, and 18 bases lay in between. The germline gives CDR1 SGHVS, CDR2 FQNEAQ. The CDR3 covers 14 residues. This CDR3 is CASSTRQKPIGYTF. The CDR3 DNA reads as TGTGCCAGCAGCACCCGACAGAAGCCTATAGGCTACACCTTC.

The genes are TRBV4-1 and TRBJ2-7; D possibly corresponds to TRBD2 (6 bases). Trimming left V 1 base short and J 1 base short, with 26 bases between. The CDR3 is made up of 20 amino acids. CDR1 is MGHRA and CDR2 is YSYEKL in the germline V gene. In DNA form, the CDR3 reads TGCGCCAGCAGCCAAGGGTGGTACCTCAGGCGGGGAACTGAGTCCTACGAGCAGTACTTC. Amino acids: CASSQGWYLRRGTESYEQYF.

V gene TRBV7-3 combines with J gene TRBJ1-2; D may be TRBD1 (6 bases). Germline assignment: CDR1 SGHTA and CDR2 FQGTGA. The CDR3 is 13 residues long. V was clipped by 4 bases and J by 6 bases, with 12 bases between them. The CDR3 protein is CASSSKTGNGYTF. CDR3 coding DNA: TGTGCCAGCAGCTCTAAAACAGGGAATGGCTACACCTTC.

The gene calls are TRBV2 and TRBJ2-5; possibly TRBD1 for D (5 bases). The germline CDR1 and CDR2 sequences are SNHLY and FYNNEI. This CDR3 is 14 amino acids long. Trimming cost V 5 bases and J 3 bases, with 13 bases left between them. The CDR3 sequence is CASSRSQGEETQYF. In DNA, the CDR3 is TGTGCCAGCAGTCGTTCCCAGGGTGAAGAGACCCAGTACTTC. Full variable domain (outside the CDR3, taken from reference TRBV2 and TRBJ2-5): EPEVTQTPSHQVTQMGQEVILRCVPISNHLYFYWYRQILGQKVEFLVSFYNNEISEKSEIFDDQFSVERPDGSNFTLKIRSTKLEDSAMYFCASSRSQGEETQYFGPGTRLLVL.

The chain carries TRBV3-1 (or the pseudogene TRBV3-2) and TRBJ2-1; TRBD1 matches at 9 bases. With V trimmed by 1 base and J by 0 bases, 1 base remained unmatched. Germline CDR1 and CDR2: LGHDT and YNNKEL (reference sequence). The length of the CDR3 is 16 residues. The CDR3 region has the DNA TGTGCCAGCAGCCAAGGGACAGGGGACTCCTACAATGAGCAGTTCTTC. Protein product: CASSQGTGDSYNEQFF.

The gene calls are TRBV15 and TRBJ1-3, with D possibly being TRBD1 (5 bases). V lost 0 bases to trimming and J lost 2 bases, with 11 bases between them. This CDR3 spans 16 amino acids. Germline V gene sequence: CDR1 LNHNV, CDR2 YYDKDF (reference sequence). This CDR3 is CATSRERRGTGNTIYF. In DNA form, the CDR3 reads TGTGCCACCAGCAGAGAGAGGAGGGGAACTGGAAACACCATATATTTT.

The sample holds one count of this clone. The chain is built from TRBV12-5 and TRBJ2-1, with 9 bases that match TRBD2. CDR1 and CDR2 (germline): LGHNT, FRNRAP. This CDR3 spans 16 amino acids. Trimming took 5 bases from V and 4 from J; bases not matched to a gene: 9. The CDR3 region is CASGPPRAGGYNEQFF. In nucleotides, the CDR3 is TGTGCTAGTGGTCCGCCCAGAGCGGGGGGATACAATGAGCAGTTCTTC.

The chain recombines TRBV3-1 (or the pseudogene TRBV3-2) with TRBJ2-3; TRBD2 agrees at 15 bases. The germline CDR1 and CDR2 sequences are LGHDT and YNNKEL (reference sequence). The V gene end was trimmed by 4 bases and the J gene end by 2 bases; junction bases not matched to a gene: 4. This CDR3 has 17 amino acids. CDR3 sequence (DNA): TGTGCCAGCAGCCGTCGGACTAGCGGGGGGGTCACAGATACGCAGTATTTT. It specifies CASSRRTSGGVTDTQYF.

Notes on this clone: This sample also contains other DNA sequences that code for the same CDR3. This sequence joins TRBV6-1 and TRBJ1-2, with 11 bases identical to TRBD1. The CDR3 runs 14 residues. With 0 bases clipped from V and 7 bases from J, the junction kept 1 base outside the gene matches. Looked up from germline, CDR1 is MNHNS and CDR2 is SASEGT. The DNA of the CDR3 is TGTGCCAGCAGTGAAGCCGGGACAGGGGGTGGCTACACCTTC. Amino acid sequence: CASSEAGTGGGYTF.

J is TRBJ2-2 and V is TRBV9; TRBD2 is a possible D gene (6 bases). Germline V gene data show CDR1 as SGDLS and CDR2 as YYNGEE. Trimming removed 3 bases from V and 1 base from J, with 13 bases in between. The CDR3 is made up of 16 amino acids. CDR3 DNA sequence: TGTGCCAGCAGCGCCCCGAGCGGGCAGAACACCGGGGAGCTGTTTTTT. Protein sequence: CASSAPSGQNTGELFF. The whole variable domain, filled in from reference TRBV9 and TRBJ2-2, reads DSGVTQTPKHLITATGQRVTLRCSPRSGDLSVYWYQQSLDQGLQFLIQYYNGEERAKGNILERFSAQQFPDLHSELNLSSLELGDSALYFCASSAPSGQNTGELFFGEGSRLTVL.